This T cell receptor (beta chain) was observed in a study of B cell selection in AIRE deficiency. Broader study findings: TCRbeta-only data showed around 39% of shared healthy Treg sequences in healthy Tconv. Shared Treg sequences were biased toward short CDR3s with few non-templated nucleotide insertions.

As concerns this clone: The antigen is not known.

The trim removed 2 bases at V and 4 bases at J, leaving 4 bases unmatched. Per the germline V gene, CDR1 is SGHDT and CDR2 is YYEEEE. CDR3 length: 14 amino acids. The protocol was immunoSEQ multiplex PCR, while the TCRdb copy is restricted to in-frame clones and leaves out a portion. In the table there are roughly 24,000 clones, about 90% of which are singletons. Sorted regulatory T cells were CD4-positive, CD25-high and CD127-low or negative. V and J are TRBV5-6 and TRBJ1-2; 8 bases map to TRBD1. The sequence was collected from a human donor in good health. Sequencing was performed on CD4+CD25+ Tregs sorted from PBMCs. CDR3 coding DNA: TGTGCCAGCAGCTTTCCAGGGGGCGTCTATGGCTACACCTTC. Protein: CASSFPGGVYGYTF.